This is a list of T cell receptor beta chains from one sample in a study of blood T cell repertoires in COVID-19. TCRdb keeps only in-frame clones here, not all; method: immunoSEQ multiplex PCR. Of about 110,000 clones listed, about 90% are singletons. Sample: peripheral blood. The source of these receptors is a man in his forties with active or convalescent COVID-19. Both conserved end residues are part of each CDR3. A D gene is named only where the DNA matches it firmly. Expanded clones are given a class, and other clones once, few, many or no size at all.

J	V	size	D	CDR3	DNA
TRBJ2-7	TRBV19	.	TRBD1	CASSPRDSSSYEQYF	TGTGCCAGTAGTCCTCGGGACAGTTCCTCCTACGAGCAGTACTTC
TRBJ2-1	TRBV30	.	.	CAWSVGALYNEQFF	TGTGCCTGGAGCGTTGGGGCGCTCTACAATGAGCAGTTCTTC
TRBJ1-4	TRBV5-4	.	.	CASSLAGYNEKLFF	TGTGCCAGCAGCTTGGCAGGGTATAATGAAAAACTGTTTTTT
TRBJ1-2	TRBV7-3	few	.	CASSPTGGGGYTF	TGTGCCAGCAGCCCTACCGGGGGTGGGGGCTACACCTTC
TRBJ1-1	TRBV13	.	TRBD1	CATKFQGGNTEAFF	TGTGCCACCAAATTCCAGGGGGGGAACACTGAAGCTTTCTTT
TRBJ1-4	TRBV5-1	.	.	CASSFLGTEGEKLFF	TGCGCCAGCAGCTTTTTAGGGACTGAGGGTGAAAAACTGTTTTTT
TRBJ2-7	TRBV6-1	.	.	CASSDTFGSGEQYF	TGTGCCAGCAGTGATACTTTCGGGAGCGGGGAGCAGTACTTC
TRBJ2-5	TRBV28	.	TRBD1	CASSFLGTGYQETQYF	TGTGCCAGCAGTTTTCTCGGGACAGGGTACCAAGAGACCCAGTACTTC
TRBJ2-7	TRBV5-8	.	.	CASSLWALSYEQYF	TGTGCCAGCAGCTTGTGGGCTCTTTCCTACGAGCAGTACTTC
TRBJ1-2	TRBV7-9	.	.	CASSLERGLHGYTF	TGTGCCAGCAGCTTAGAAAGGGGGTTGCATGGCTACACCTTC
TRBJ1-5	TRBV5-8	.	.	CASSPTKWVGNQPQHF	TGTGCCAGCAGCCCGACTAAGTGGGTCGGCAATCAGCCCCAGCATTTT
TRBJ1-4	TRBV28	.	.	CASSFTGGGASEKLFF	TGTGCCAGCAGTTTTACGGGCGGGGGCGCATCCGAAAAACTGTTTTTT
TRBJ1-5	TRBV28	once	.	CASSLRGGGNQPQHF	TGTGCCAGCAGTTTAAGAGGGGGGGGGAATCAGCCCCAGCATTTT
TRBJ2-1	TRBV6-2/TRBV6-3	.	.	CASSYSVNNNEQFF	TGTGCCAGCAGTTACTCTGTAAATAACAATGAGCAGTTCTTC
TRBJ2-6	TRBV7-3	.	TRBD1	CASSLIGGQGASGANVLTF	TGTGCCAGCAGCTTAATAGGGGGACAGGGGGCATCTGGGGCCAACGTCCTGACTTTC
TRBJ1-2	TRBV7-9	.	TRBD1	CASSSTNTQGNGYTF	TGTGCCAGCAGCTCTACGAATACACAGGGGAATGGCTACACCTTC
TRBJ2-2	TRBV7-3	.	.	CASSSLGNTGELFF	TGTGCCAGCAGCTCCCTAGGGAACACCGGGGAGCTGTTTTTT
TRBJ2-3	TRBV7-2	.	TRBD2	CASSPEGTSGRTDTQYF	TGTGCCAGCAGCCCCGAAGGGACTAGCGGGAGAACAGATACGCAGTATTTT
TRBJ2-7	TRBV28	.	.	CASSLQYEQYF	TGTGCCAGCAGTCTACAGTACGAGCAGTACTTC
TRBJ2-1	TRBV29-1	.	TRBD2	CSVDGSGRAENEQFF	TGCAGCGTTGATGGTAGCGGGAGGGCCGAGAATGAGCAGTTCTTC
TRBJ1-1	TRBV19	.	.	CASSGFGIRVNTEAFF	TGTGCCAGTAGTGGCTTCGGGATCCGGGTGAACACTGAAGCTTTCTTT
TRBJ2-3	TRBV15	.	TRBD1	CATSRGDRGQSSDTQYF	TGTGCCACCAGCAGAGGGGACAGGGGGCAGTCATCAGATACGCAGTATTTT
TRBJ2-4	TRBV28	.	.	CASSYSFLAKNIQYF	TGTGCCAGCAGCTACTCCTTTCTAGCCAAAAACATTCAGTACTTC
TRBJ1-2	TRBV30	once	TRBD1	CAQGQAGYGYTF	TGTGCCCAGGGACAGGCCGGCTATGGCTACACCTTC
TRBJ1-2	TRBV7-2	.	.	CASSPKTGQYGYTF	TGTGCCAGCAGCCCCAAGACAGGCCAGTATGGCTACACCTTC
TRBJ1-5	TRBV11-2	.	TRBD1	CASSLGTGLNQPQHF	TGTGCCAGCAGCCTAGGGACAGGGCTGAATCAGCCCCAGCATTTT
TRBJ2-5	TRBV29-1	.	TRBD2	CSVEASGKGTQYF	TGCAGCGTTGAGGCTAGCGGGAAGGGAACCCAGTACTTC
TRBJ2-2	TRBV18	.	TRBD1	CASSPRTGSTGELFF	TGTGCCAGCTCCCCGCGGACAGGGAGCACCGGGGAGCTGTTTTTT
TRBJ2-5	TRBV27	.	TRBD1	CASSPTGTGRETQYF	TGTGCCAGCAGTCCAACCGGGACAGGGCGAGAGACCCAGTACTTC
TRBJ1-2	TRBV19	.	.	CASSIQAAGGYTF	TGTGCCAGTAGTATCCAGGCAGCCGGAGGCTACACCTTC
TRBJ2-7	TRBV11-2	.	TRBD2	CASSLDPPLTSGRGSEQYF	TGTGCCAGCAGCTTAGATCCTCCTCTTACTAGCGGGAGAGGAAGCGAGCAGTACTTC
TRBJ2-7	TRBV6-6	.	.	CASADNEQYF	TGTGCCAGCGCCGACAACGAGCAGTACTTC
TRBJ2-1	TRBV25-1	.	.	CASSELRTGNEQFF	TGTGCCAGCAGTGAACTCCGGACTGGCAATGAGCAGTTCTTC
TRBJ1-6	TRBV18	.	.	CASAPDRSYNSPLHF	TGTGCCAGCGCACCTGACAGAAGTTATAATTCACCCCTCCACTTT